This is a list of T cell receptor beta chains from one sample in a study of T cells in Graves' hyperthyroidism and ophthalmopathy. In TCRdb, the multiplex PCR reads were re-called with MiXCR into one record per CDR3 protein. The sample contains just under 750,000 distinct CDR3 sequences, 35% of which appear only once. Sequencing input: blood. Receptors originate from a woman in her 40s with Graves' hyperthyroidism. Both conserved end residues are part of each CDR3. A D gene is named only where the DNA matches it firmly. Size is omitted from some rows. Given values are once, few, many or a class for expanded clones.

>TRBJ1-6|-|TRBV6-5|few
CASSYSINSPLHF
TGTGCCAGCAGTTACTCGATCAATTCACCCCTCCACTTT
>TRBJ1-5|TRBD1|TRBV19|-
CASSPGTGGRQPQHF
TGTGCCAGTAGTCCAGGGACAGGGGGCAGGCAGCCCCAGCATTTT
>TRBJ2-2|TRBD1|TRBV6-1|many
CASSEGQGADTGELFF
TGTGCCAGCAGTGAAGGGCAGGGGGCCGACACCGGGGAGCTGTTTTTT
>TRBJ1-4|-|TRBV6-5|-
CASSYGQGGEKLFF
TGTGCCAGCAGTTACGGCCAGGGAGGAGAAAAACTGTTTTTT
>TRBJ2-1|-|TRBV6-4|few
CASSDSPGALNEQFF
TGTGCCAGCAGTGACTCGCCGGGAGCTTTAAATGAGCAGTTCTTC
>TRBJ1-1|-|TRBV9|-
CASSVGGEANTEAFF
TGTGCCAGCAGCGTGGGGGGGGAAGCGAACACTGAAGCTTTCTTT
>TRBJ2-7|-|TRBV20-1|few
CSAFGSDEQYF
TGCAGTGCGTTCGGGTCGGACGAGCAGTACTTC
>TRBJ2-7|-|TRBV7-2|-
CASSYSAGRGAYEQYF
TGTGCCAGCAGTTACTCGGCGGGGAGGGGGGCATACGAGCAGTACTTC
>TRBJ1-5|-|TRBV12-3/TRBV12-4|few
CASSFSGSFDQPQHF
TGTGCCAGCAGTTTCAGTGGGAGCTTCGATCAGCCCCAGCATTTT
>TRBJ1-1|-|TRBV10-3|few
CAISDWGRLHTEAFF
TGTGCCATCAGTGACTGGGGGAGATTGCACACTGAAGCTTTCTTT
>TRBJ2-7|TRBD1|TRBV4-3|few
CASSHGTGNNYYEQYF
TGCGCCAGCAGCCACGGGACAGGCAATAATTACTACGAGCAGTACTTC
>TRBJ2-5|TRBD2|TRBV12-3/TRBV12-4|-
CASSKGTSGPQGTQYF
TGTGCCAGCAGTAAAGGGACTAGCGGACCCCAAGGGACCCAGTACTTC
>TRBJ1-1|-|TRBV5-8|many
CASSLGTEWANTEAFF
TGTGCCAGCAGCTTGGGAACCGAGTGGGCGAACACTGAAGCTTTCTTT
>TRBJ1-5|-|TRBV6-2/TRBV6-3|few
CASSYSPRGGNQPQHF
TGTGCCAGCAGTTACTCGCCGAGGGGGGGCAATCAGCCCCAGCATTTT
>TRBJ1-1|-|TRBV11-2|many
CASSLVTLKDPRAFF
TGTGCCAGCAGCTTAGTTACTTTGAAGGACCCCCGCGCGTTCTTT
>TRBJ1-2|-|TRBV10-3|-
CAISEQGVYGYTF
TGTGCCATCAGCGAACAAGGGGTATATGGCTACACCTTC
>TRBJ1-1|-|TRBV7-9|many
CASYRGNTEAFF
TGTGCCAGTTATAGGGGGAACACTGAAGCTTTCTTT
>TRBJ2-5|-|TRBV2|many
CASILYRAETQYF
TGTGCCAGCATTCTTTACAGGGCGGAGACCCAGTACTTC
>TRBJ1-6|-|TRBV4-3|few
CASSQSDDYSPLHF
TGCGCCAGCAGCCAATCTGACGATTATTCACCCCTCCACTTT
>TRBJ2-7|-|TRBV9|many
CASGGGGSAREQYF
TGTGCCAGCGGAGGAGGGGGCAGCGCGCGGGAGCAGTACTTC
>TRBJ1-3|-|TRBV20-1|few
CSAREPDSSGNTIYF
TGCAGTGCTAGAGAGCCTGACAGCTCTGGAAACACCATATATTTT
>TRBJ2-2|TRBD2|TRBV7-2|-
CASSSDSGGEQSQLFF
TGTGCCAGCAGCTCAGACAGCGGGGGGGAGCAGTCACAGCTGTTTTTT
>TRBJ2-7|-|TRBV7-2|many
CASSPSWGGAAGWQYF
TGTGCCAGCAGCCCCTCTTGGGGCGGCGCTGCGGGATGGCAGTACTTC
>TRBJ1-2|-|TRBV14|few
CASSFQTGVYGYTF
TGTGCCAGCAGCTTCCAAACGGGGGTATATGGCTACACCTTC
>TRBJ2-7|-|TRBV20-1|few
CSARSLDVESYEQYF
TGCAGTGCTAGATCACTAGACGTTGAATCCTACGAGCAGTACTTC
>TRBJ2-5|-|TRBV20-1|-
CSAQDGPQHRETQYF
TGCAGTGCTCAAGACGGACCCCAGCATCGAGAGACCCAGTACTTC
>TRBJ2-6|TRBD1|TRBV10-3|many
CAISIGQAISGANVLTF
TGTGCCATCAGTATCGGACAGGCCATCTCTGGGGCCAACGTCCTGACTTTC
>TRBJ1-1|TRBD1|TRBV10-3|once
CASSYKGTGGNTEAFF
TGTGCCAGCAGTTACAAAGGGACAGGGGGGAACACTGAAGCTTTCTTT
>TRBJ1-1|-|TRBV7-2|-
CASSLALFGWGNTEAFF
TGTGCCAGCAGCTTAGCCTTATTTGGATGGGGCAACACTGAAGCTTTCTTT
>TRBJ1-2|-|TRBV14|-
CASSQDKGPYGGYTF
TGTGCCAGCAGCCAAGATAAGGGCCCTTATGGGGGCTACACCTTC
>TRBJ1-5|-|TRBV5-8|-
CASSLGVWNLGQPQHF
TGTGCCAGCAGCTTGGGTGTGTGGAATTTAGGTCAGCCCCAGCATTTT
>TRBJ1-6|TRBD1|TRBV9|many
CASTPTGNSPLHF
TGTGCCAGCACCCCGACAGGGAATTCACCCCTCCACTTT
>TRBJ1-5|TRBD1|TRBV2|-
CAWTGGNQPQHF
TGTGCCTGGACAGGGGGCAATCAGCCCCAGCATTTT
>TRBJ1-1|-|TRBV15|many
CATSRDHGGTEAFF
TGTGCCACCAGCAGAGATCATGGGGGGACTGAAGCTTTCTTT
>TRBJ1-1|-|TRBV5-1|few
CASSLDRVMNTEAFF
TGCGCCAGCAGCTTGGACAGGGTTATGAACACTGAAGCTTTCTTT
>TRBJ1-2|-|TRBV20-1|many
CSARGRVNYGYTF
TGCAGTGCTAGAGGAAGGGTGAATTATGGCTACACCTTC
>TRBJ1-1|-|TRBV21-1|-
CASSRGGGSEAFF
TGTGCCAGCAGTCGAGGAGGAGGATCTGAAGCTTTCTTT
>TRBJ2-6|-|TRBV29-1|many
CSVVTGIGTGANVLTF
TGCAGCGTTGTTACAGGGATCGGCACTGGGGCCAACGTCCTGACTTTC
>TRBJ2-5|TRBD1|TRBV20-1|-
CSPQGPETQHF
TGCAGTCCACAGGGGCCAGAGACCCAGCACTTC
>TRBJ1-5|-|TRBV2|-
CASSEGGGYQETQHF
TGTGCCAGCAGTGAAGGGGGGGGATACCAAGAGACCCAGCATTTT
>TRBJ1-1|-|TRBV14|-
CASSQDLSSAAFGAFF
TGTGCCAGCAGCCAAGATTTGAGTTCGGCCGCATTTGGAGCTTTCTTT
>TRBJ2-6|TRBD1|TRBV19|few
CASRFMGQGASGANVLTF
TGTGCCAGTAGGTTTATGGGACAGGGGGCATCTGGGGCCAACGTCCTGACTTTC
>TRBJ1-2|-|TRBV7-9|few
CAPEELANYGYTF
TGTGCCCCAGAGGAGTTAGCTAACTATGGCTACACCTTC
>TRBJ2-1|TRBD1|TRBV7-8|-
CASSAGATGGHEQFF
TGTGCCAGCAGCGCGGGGGCTACAGGGGGCCATGAGCAGTTCTTC
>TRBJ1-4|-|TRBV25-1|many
CASRPGGSEKLFF
TGTGCCAGCAGACCCGGAGGGAGTGAAAAACTGTTTTTT